This TCR beta chain emerged from a study of T cells after yellow fever vaccination. Regarding the study as a whole: The secondary response was weaker, and its peak arrived faster, on day 5 versus 15. Abundant clonotypes (contaminants from the bulk population) could be present in FACS-sorted repertoires.

The CDR3 has 18 residues. In germline, CDR1 is SGHAT, CDR2 FQNNGV. The V gene end was trimmed by 4 bases and the J gene end by 3 bases; junction bases not matched to a gene: 10. About this clonotype itself: Its antigen is currently unknown.

TCRdb processed the 5' RACE reads anew with MiXCR; each CDR3 protein has one entry. Altogether 500,000 to 650,000 distinct CDR3 sequences are present, about a sixth being singletons, with the ten largest covering 15% to 20%. This receptor was taken from a man aged 18 to 30 who received the YFV17D yellow fever vaccine. The rearrangement links TRBV11-2 to TRBJ2-1, with TRBD2 identical over 12 bases. This specimen was PBMCs, taken 4 to 5 days after the first yellow fever vaccination. The CDR3 sequence is CASSSPGASGGGYNEQFF. Written as DNA, the CDR3 is TGTGCCAGCAGCTCCCCCGGGGCTAGCGGGGGGGGCTACAATGAGCAGTTCTTC. The whole variable domain, remainder taken from reference TRBV11-2 and TRBJ2-1, is EAGVAQSPRYKIIEKRQSVAFWCNPISGHATLYWYQQILGQGPKLLIQFQNNGVVDDSQLPKDRFSAERLKGVDSTLKIQPAKLEDSAVYLCASSSPGASGGGYNEQFFGPGTRLTVL.